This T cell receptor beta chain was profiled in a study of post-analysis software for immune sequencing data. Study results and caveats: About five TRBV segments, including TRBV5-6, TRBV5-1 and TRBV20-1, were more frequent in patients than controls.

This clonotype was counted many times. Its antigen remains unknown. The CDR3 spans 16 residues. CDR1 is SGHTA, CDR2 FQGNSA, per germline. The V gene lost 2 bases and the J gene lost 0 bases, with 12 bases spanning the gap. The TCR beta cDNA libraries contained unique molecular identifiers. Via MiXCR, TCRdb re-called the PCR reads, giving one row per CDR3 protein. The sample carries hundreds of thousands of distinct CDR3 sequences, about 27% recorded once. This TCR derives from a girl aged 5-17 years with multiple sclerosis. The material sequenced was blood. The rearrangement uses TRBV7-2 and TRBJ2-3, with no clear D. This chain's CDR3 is CASSLRADTSTDTQYF. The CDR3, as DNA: TGTGCCAGCAGCTTAAGAGCTGACACTAGCACAGATACGCAGTATTTT.